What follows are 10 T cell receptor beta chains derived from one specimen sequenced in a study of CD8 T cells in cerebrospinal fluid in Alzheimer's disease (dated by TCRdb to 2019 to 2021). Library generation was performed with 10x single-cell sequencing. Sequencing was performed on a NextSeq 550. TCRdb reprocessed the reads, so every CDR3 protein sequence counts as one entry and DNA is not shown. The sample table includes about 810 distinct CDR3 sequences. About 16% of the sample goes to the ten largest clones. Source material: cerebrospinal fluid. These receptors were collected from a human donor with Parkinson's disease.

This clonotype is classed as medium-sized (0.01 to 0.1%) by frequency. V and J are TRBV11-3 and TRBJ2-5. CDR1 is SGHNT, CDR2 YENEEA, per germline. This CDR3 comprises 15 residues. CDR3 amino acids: CASSLGLGGGETQYF. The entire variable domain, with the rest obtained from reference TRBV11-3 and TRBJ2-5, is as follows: EAGVVQSPRYKIIEKKQPVAFWCNPISGHNTLYWYLQNLGQGPELLIRYENEEAVDDSQLPKDRFSAERLKGVDSTLKIQPAELGDSAVYLCASSLGLGGGETQYFGPGTRLLVL.

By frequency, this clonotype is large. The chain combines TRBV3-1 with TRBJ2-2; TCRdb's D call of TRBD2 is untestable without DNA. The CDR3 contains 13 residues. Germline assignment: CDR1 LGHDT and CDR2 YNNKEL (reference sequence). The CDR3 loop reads CASSPLPAGELFF.

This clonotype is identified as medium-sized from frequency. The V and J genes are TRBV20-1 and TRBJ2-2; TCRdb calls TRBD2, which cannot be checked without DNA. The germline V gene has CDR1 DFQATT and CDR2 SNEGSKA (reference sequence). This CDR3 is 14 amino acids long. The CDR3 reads CSVAGVLSTGELFF.

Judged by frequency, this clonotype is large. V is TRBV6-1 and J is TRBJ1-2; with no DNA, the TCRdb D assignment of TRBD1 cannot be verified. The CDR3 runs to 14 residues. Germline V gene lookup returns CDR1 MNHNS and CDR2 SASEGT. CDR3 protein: CASSSGTGRGGYTF.

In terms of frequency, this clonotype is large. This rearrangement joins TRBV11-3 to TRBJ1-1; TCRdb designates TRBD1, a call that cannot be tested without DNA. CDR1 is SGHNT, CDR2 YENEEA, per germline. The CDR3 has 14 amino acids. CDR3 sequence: CASSLTGVNTEAFF. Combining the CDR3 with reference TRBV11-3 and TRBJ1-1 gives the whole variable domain EAGVVQSPRYKIIEKKQPVAFWCNPISGHNTLYWYLQNLGQGPELLIRYENEEAVDDSQLPKDRFSAERLKGVDSTLKIQPAELGDSAVYLCASSLTGVNTEAFFGQGTRLTVV.

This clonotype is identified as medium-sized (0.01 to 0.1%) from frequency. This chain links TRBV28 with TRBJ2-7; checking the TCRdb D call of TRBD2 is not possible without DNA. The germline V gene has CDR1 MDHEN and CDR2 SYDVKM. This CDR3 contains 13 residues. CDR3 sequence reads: CASSRTRSNEQYF. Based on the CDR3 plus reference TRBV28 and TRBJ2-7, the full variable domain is DVKVTQSSRYLVKRTGEKVFLECVQDMDHENMFWYRQDPGLGLRLIYFSYDVKMKEKGDIPEGYSVSREKKERFSLILESASTNQTSMYLCASSRTRSNEQYFGPGTRLTVT.

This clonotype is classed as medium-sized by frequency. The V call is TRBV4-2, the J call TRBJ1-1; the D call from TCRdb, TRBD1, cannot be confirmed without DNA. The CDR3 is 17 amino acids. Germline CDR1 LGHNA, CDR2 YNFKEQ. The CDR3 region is CASSQDSYGQGGAEAFF.

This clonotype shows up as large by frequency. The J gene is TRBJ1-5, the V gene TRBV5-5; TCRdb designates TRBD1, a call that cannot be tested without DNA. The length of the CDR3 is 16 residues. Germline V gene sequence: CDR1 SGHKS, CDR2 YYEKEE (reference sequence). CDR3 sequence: CASSLETRGFNQPQHF.

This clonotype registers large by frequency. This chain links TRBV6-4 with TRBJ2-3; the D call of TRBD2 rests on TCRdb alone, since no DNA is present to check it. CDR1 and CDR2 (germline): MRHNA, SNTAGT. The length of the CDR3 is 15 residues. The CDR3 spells CASSDQAGGPRTQYF.

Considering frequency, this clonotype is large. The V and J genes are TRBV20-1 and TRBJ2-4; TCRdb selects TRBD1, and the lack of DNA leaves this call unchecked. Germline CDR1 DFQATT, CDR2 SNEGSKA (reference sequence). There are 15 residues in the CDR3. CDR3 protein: CSARDPGTGANIQYF.